A selection of T cell receptor beta chains follows, all from one sample in a study of blood T cell repertoires in COVID-19. The protocol was immunoSEQ multiplex PCR, while the TCRdb copy is restricted to in-frame clones and leaves out a portion. The sample has 300,000 to 450,000 clones; about 87% are singletons. Specimen: peripheral blood. Every receptor here comes from an older woman with COVID-19, enrolled during active disease. Each CDR3 is given with its conserved first and last residue. D genes are given only for firm matches. Size is stated for part of the rows, as once, few or many counts, or as a class when the clone is expanded.

.	TRBJ2-7	.	TRBV2	TGTGCCAGCAGCCTCAGGACATTAACCTACGAGCAGTACTTC	CASSLRTLTYEQYF
.	TRBJ2-7	.	TRBV3-1/TRBV3-2	TGTGCCAGCAGTATACAGAGATCCTACGAGCAGTACTTC	CASSIQRSYEQYF
.	TRBJ2-1	.	TRBV27	TGTGCCAGCAGTAGGGAACAGGGATACAATGAGCAGTTCTTC	CASSREQGYNEQFF
.	TRBJ1-2	.	TRBV11-3	TGTGCCAGCAGCTTAGACGGGGAAGAATGGCACTATGGCTACACCTTC	CASSLDGEEWHYGYTF
once	TRBJ2-5	TRBD1	TRBV5-4	TGTGCCAGCAGCTTACAGGGACAGGGGGTGGGGACCCAGTACTTC	CASSLQGQGVGTQYF
.	TRBJ2-2	TRBD2	TRBV7-9	TGTGCCAGCAGTCCACTAGCGGGGGGGCGCTACACCGGGGAGCTGTTTTTT	CASSPLAGGRYTGELFF
.	TRBJ1-2	TRBD1	TRBV3-1/TRBV3-2	TGTGCCAGCAGGGACAGGGCAGGATATGGCTACACCTTC	CASRDRAGYGYTF
.	TRBJ1-1	.	TRBV7-9	TGTGCCAGCAGCCCTGGGACAACGGGGTTAGACACTGAAGCTTTCTTT	CASSPGTTGLDTEAFF
.	TRBJ1-6	TRBD1	TRBV6-6	TGTGCCAGCAGTCCCAAAACCAGGGGGCAGGGATCACCCCTCCACTTT	CASSPKTRGQGSPLHF
.	TRBJ1-4	.	TRBV4-1	TGCGCCAGCAGCCTCGGGTCTTCATGGAGAAATGAAAAACTGTTTTTT	CASSLGSSWRNEKLFF
.	TRBJ2-3	.	TRBV7-9	TGTGCCAGCAGCTGGAAACAGGCTAGCACAGATACGCAGTATTTT	CASSWKQASTDTQYF
.	TRBJ2-2	TRBD1	TRBV11-2	TGTGCCAGCAGCCCCACCCGGACAGGGTATGCCGGGGAGCTGTTTTTT	CASSPTRTGYAGELFF
.	TRBJ2-2	TRBD1	TRBV5-5	TGTGCCAGCAGCCCAGGGGGTACCGGGGAGCTGTTTTTT	CASSPGGTGELFF
.	TRBJ1-1	.	TRBV7-8	TGTGCCAGCAGCTTTAGAGCTGGAGGGACTGAAGCTTTCTTT	CASSFRAGGTEAFF
.	TRBJ1-2	.	TRBV28	TGTGCCAGCAGTTTATCCCAGGGGATCTATGGCTACACCTTC	CASSLSQGIYGYTF
.	TRBJ1-4	.	TRBV11-2	TGTGCCAGCAGCTTAAATCGAGGGGGAGATGAAAAACTGTTTTTT	CASSLNRGGDEKLFF
.	TRBJ2-2	TRBD1	TRBV4-1	TGCGCCAGCAGCCAAGATATACAGGGGGCCGGGGAGCTGTTTTTT	CASSQDIQGAGELFF
.	TRBJ1-3	.	TRBV18	TGTGCCAGCTCCCCTACAGGGTTGTCCGCTGGAAACACCATATATTTT	CASSPTGLSAGNTIYF
.	TRBJ2-3	TRBD2	TRBV2	TGTGCCAGCAGAGTTAGCGGGGGGGGCCAAGATACGCAGTATTTT	CASRVSGGGQDTQYF
.	TRBJ1-4	.	TRBV18	TGTGCCAGCTCACGGAGTTCAACTAATGAAAAACTGTTTTTT	CASSRSSTNEKLFF
.	TRBJ2-1	.	TRBV9	TGTGCCAGCAGCGTAGGCGAGAATGAGCAGTTCTTC	CASSVGENEQFF
.	TRBJ2-2	TRBD2	TRBV7-3	TGTGCCAGCAGCTTAAATCGAGCGGGGGCCGGGGAGCTGTTTTTT	CASSLNRAGAGELFF
.	TRBJ2-2	.	TRBV4-1	TGCGCCAGCAGCCAATTCTCCGGGGAGCTGTTTTTT	CASSQFSGELFF
.	TRBJ2-5	TRBD2	TRBV4-2	TGTGCCAGCAGCCCAGGACTAGCGGGGGGGACACCACAAGAGACCCAGTACTTC	CASSPGLAGGTPQETQYF
once	TRBJ1-4	.	TRBV7-9	TGTGCCAGCAGCCGTGGAGCTGAAAAACTGTTTTTT	CASSRGAEKLFF
.	TRBJ2-1	TRBD1	TRBV19	TGTGCCAGTAGGCCGACCGGGACAGGGCCCTACAATGAGCAGTTCTTC	CASRPTGTGPYNEQFF
many	TRBJ2-7	.	TRBV21-1	TGTGCCAACGAGAGGGGGTTGAGTAAGTTGAGCTCCTACGAGCAGTACTTC	CANERGLSKLSSYEQYF
few	TRBJ2-2	.	TRBV30	TGTGCCTGGACCCAGGGGCCTACGAACACCGGGGAGCTGTTTTTT	CAWTQGPTNTGELFF
.	TRBJ1-5	TRBD1	TRBV19	TGTGCCAGTAGTATGAATACGGACAGGGGCTATCAGCCCCAGCATTTT	CASSMNTDRGYQPQHF
.	TRBJ2-6	.	TRBV6-4	TGTGCCAGCAGCCAGGCCTCTGGGGCCAACGTCCTGACTTTC	CASSQASGANVLTF
.	TRBJ2-1	.	TRBV5-1	TGCGCCAGCAGCGCGTTACCATACAATGAGCAGTTCTTC	CASSALPYNEQFF
.	TRBJ2-3	TRBD2	TRBV30	TGTGCCTGGAGTCGGGGGGTCGACACAGATACGCAGTATTTT	CAWSRGVDTDTQYF
.	TRBJ2-7	TRBD2	TRBV3-1/TRBV3-2	TGTGCCAGCAGCCAAGAGAGGAGTACTAGCGGAACCTACGAGCAGTACTTC	CASSQERSTSGTYEQYF
once	TRBJ2-2	TRBD2	TRBV5-4	TGTGCCAGCAGCTTGGCCACTAGCGCGCACACCGGGGAGCTGTTTTTT	CASSLATSAHTGELFF
.	TRBJ2-1	TRBD1	TRBV5-1	TGCGCCAGCAGCCCTACGCCGGGACAGGCATACAATGAGCAGTTCTTC	CASSPTPGQAYNEQFF
.	TRBJ2-7	.	TRBV7-9	TGTGCCAGCAGCTGGTCGGCAGGGCCTGACTACGAGCAGTACTTC	CASSWSAGPDYEQYF
.	TRBJ2-3	TRBD1	TRBV11-3	TGTGCCAGCAGCTGGGGGACAGGGTTCACAGATACGCAGTATTTT	CASSWGTGFTDTQYF
.	TRBJ1-2	TRBD1	TRBV5-1	TGCGCCAGCAGCGCCGGGACAGGGAACTATGGCTACACCTTC	CASSAGTGNYGYTF
few	TRBJ1-6	.	TRBV6-5	TGTGCCAGCAGTTACCGGACGGGGATCACACCCCTCCACTTT	CASSYRTGITPLHF